This TCR beta chain was sequenced for a study of glioma-infiltrating T cells after dendritic cell vaccination. Amplification used 60 V beta primers and 13 J beta primers. Sequenced by immunoSEQ multiplex PCR; TCRdb stores in-frame clones only, minus some. In the table there are 55,000 to 75,000 clones, approximately 80% of which are singletons. Time point described: after dendritic cell vaccination, including at tumor progression/relapse. The CDR3 runs 16 residues. V was clipped by 6 bases and J by 2 bases; unmatched bases: 11. The germline gives CDR1 MNHNY, CDR2 SVGAGI (reference sequence). This sequence joins TRBV6-6 and TRBJ2-3; 7 nucleotides align to TRBD2. The specimen was blood, collected after dendritic cell vaccination. The receptor was derived from a human donor with glioblastoma. In DNA, the CDR3 is TGTGCCAGCAGCCTTCCTCTAGCGGAAATCACAGATACGCAGTATTTT. It codes for CASSLPLAEITDTQYF.